Listed below are T cell receptor beta chains from one sample, sequenced in a study of blood T cell repertoires in COVID-19. Profiling relied on immunoSEQ multiplex PCR, and the TCRdb table lists in-frame clones only, not all of them. The sample has around 190,000 clones, around 83% seen once; the top ten hold around 5%. The sequenced material came from peripheral blood. The receptor set was obtained from a woman at least 80 years old with acute or convalescent COVID-19. Each CDR3 is given without its conserved first and last residue. Each record gives: CDR3 protein, J gene, V gene.

ASRRGGSSYEQY TRBJ2-7 TRBV6-5
ASSKVRTGLAKNIQY TRBJ2-4 TRBV21-1
ASSVGLAREQY TRBJ2-7 TRBV25-1
ASGGEYNEQF TRBJ2-1 TRBV12-5
ASSPLSGGSNQPQH TRBJ1-5 TRBV7-2
ATSDTGTGSYGYT TRBJ1-2 TRBV24-1
ASSPVTGTQETQY TRBJ2-5 TRBV18
ASSPGAGTEAF TRBJ1-1 TRBV18
ASSSYNEQF TRBJ2-1 TRBV5-6
ASNGIRDSLYEQY TRBJ2-7 TRBV6-5
ASSEVSSGTEAF TRBJ1-1 TRBV18
ASSFDRTGRYEQY TRBJ2-7 TRBV5-1
ASSSLAGVGDTQY TRBJ2-3 TRBV9
ASSLRLARGSEQF TRBJ2-1 TRBV27
ASSILIGTEAF TRBJ1-1 TRBV19
ASSEAGTNQETQY TRBJ2-5 TRBV6-1
ASRPGQTSSYNEQF TRBJ2-1 TRBV2
ASSTSGAETDTQY TRBJ2-3 TRBV5-1
ASSFTGTSLYEQY TRBJ2-7 TRBV6-5
ASRERATNEKLF TRBJ1-4 TRBV27
SASTLGTGANYGYT TRBJ1-2 TRBV20-1
ASSQVGGSNTEAF TRBJ1-1 TRBV14